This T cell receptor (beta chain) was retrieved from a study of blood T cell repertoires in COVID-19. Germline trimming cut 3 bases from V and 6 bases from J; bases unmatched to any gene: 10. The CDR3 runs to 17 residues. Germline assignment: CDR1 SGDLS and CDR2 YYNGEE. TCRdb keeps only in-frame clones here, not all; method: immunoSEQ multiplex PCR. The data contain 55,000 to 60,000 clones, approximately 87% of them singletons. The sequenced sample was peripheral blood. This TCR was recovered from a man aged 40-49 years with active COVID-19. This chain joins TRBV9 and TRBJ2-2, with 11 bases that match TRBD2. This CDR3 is CASSAGVLAGVAGELFF. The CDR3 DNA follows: TGTGCCAGCAGCGCCGGGGTACTAGCGGGAGTTGCCGGGGAGCTGTTTTTT.